This is a list of T cell receptor beta chains from one sample in a study of siplizumab effects on memory and regulatory T cells. TCRdb's copy holds only in-frame clones and misses some; the assay was immunoSEQ multiplex PCR. The table lists under 140,000 clones, roughly 89% of them singletons, with approximately 1.2% in the top ten. The sample was CD4+ T cells sorted from blood. The origin of the receptors is a human donor in good health. The CDR3 runs from the conserved cysteine through the conserved F or W. A D gene is named only where the DNA matches it firmly. Only part of the rows carry a size: once, few, many, or a class if the clone is expanded.

D gene: TRBD2; clone size: -; J gene: TRBJ2-3; V gene: TRBV5-1; CDR3 protein: CASSSMTSGRSDTQYF; CDR3 DNA: TGCGCCAGCAGCTCAATGACTAGCGGGAGGTCAGATACGCAGTATTTT
D gene: TRBD2; clone size: -; J gene: TRBJ2-2; V gene: TRBV7-3; CDR3 protein: CASSLNSAGVAGELFF; CDR3 DNA: TGTGCCAGCAGCTTAAATAGCGCGGGAGTTGCCGGGGAGCTGTTTTTT
D gene: TRBD1; clone size: -; J gene: TRBJ1-1; V gene: TRBV5-1; CDR3 protein: CASSVDRGQNTEAFF; CDR3 DNA: TGCGCCAGCAGCGTTGACAGGGGGCAGAACACTGAAGCTTTCTTT
D gene: -; clone size: -; J gene: TRBJ2-5; V gene: TRBV15; CDR3 protein: CATSRDPGSHPRGETQYF; CDR3 DNA: TGTGCCACCAGCAGAGATCCGGGTTCCCACCCTCGAGGAGAGACCCAGTACTTC
D gene: -; clone size: -; J gene: TRBJ2-6; V gene: TRBV12-5; CDR3 protein: CASSQGIGANVLTF; CDR3 DNA: TGTGCTAGTTCCCAGGGAATTGGGGCCAACGTCCTGACTTTC
D gene: TRBD1; clone size: -; J gene: TRBJ1-1; V gene: TRBV28; CDR3 protein: CASSQSGTANTEAFF; CDR3 DNA: TGTGCCAGCAGTCAATCCGGGACAGCTAACACTGAAGCTTTCTTT
D gene: -; clone size: -; J gene: TRBJ1-2; V gene: TRBV6-5; CDR3 protein: CASSYSAGNYGYTF; CDR3 DNA: TGTGCCAGCAGTTACTCGGCAGGGAACTATGGCTACACCTTC
D gene: -; clone size: -; J gene: TRBJ2-1; V gene: TRBV7-2; CDR3 protein: CASGESSYNEQFF; CDR3 DNA: TGTGCCAGCGGGGAGAGCTCCTACAATGAGCAGTTCTTC
D gene: -; clone size: -; J gene: TRBJ2-1; V gene: TRBV10-3; CDR3 protein: CAISDPGRGSNSEQFF; CDR3 DNA: TGTGCCATCAGTGACCCCGGAAGGGGTTCAAACTCTGAGCAGTTCTTC
D gene: TRBD1; clone size: -; J gene: TRBJ2-5; V gene: TRBV5-4; CDR3 protein: CASSHRGGYRETQYF; CDR3 DNA: TGTGCCAGCAGCCACCGAGGGGGCTATCGGGAGACCCAGTACTTC
D gene: -; clone size: -; J gene: TRBJ1-3; V gene: TRBV13; CDR3 protein: CASSPRDTSGNTIYF; CDR3 DNA: TGTGCCAGCAGCCCTAGGGACACCTCTGGAAACACCATATATTTT
D gene: -; clone size: -; J gene: TRBJ1-2; V gene: TRBV5-1; CDR3 protein: CASSLSGSVYGYTF; CDR3 DNA: TGCGCCAGCAGCTTGAGTGGCAGCGTCTATGGCTACACCTTC
D gene: TRBD1; clone size: -; J gene: TRBJ2-4; V gene: TRBV19; CDR3 protein: CASSPGQHKNIQYF; CDR3 DNA: TGTGCCAGTAGTCCGGGACAGCACAAAAACATTCAGTACTTC
D gene: -; clone size: -; J gene: TRBJ2-5; V gene: TRBV6-1; CDR3 protein: CASEKGSDAQETQYF; CDR3 DNA: TGTGCCAGCGAAAAGGGATCGGACGCCCAAGAGACCCAGTACTTC
D gene: -; clone size: -; J gene: TRBJ1-2; V gene: TRBV6-5; CDR3 protein: CASSYEGGGPGGYTF; CDR3 DNA: TGTGCCAGCAGTTATGAAGGGGGGGGCCCGGGAGGCTACACCTTC
D gene: -; clone size: few; J gene: TRBJ1-2; V gene: TRBV2; CDR3 protein: CASSDQSVRYGYTF; CDR3 DNA: TGTGCCAGCAGTGATCAGTCCGTCCGATATGGCTACACCTTC
D gene: TRBD2; clone size: -; J gene: TRBJ2-1; V gene: TRBV11-1; CDR3 protein: CASSPLLRGDNEQFF; CDR3 DNA: TGTGCCAGCAGCCCACTGCTACGGGGGGACAATGAGCAGTTCTTC
D gene: TRBD1; clone size: -; J gene: TRBJ2-2; V gene: TRBV5-1; CDR3 protein: CASSLDRVETGELFF; CDR3 DNA: TGCGCCAGCAGCCTGGACAGGGTGGAGACCGGGGAGCTGTTTTTT
D gene: TRBD2; clone size: -; J gene: TRBJ2-2; V gene: TRBV18; CDR3 protein: CASSSRLAGGPDTGELFF; CDR3 DNA: TGTGCCAGCTCATCACGACTAGCGGGAGGTCCGGACACCGGGGAGCTGTTTTTT
D gene: -; clone size: -; J gene: TRBJ1-2; V gene: TRBV29-1; CDR3 protein: CSVGEQGKIPAYGYTF; CDR3 DNA: TGCAGCGTTGGGGAACAGGGCAAGATACCTGCATATGGCTACACCTTC
D gene: -; clone size: -; J gene: TRBJ1-1; V gene: TRBV7-2; CDR3 protein: CASSLRWQGSEAFF; CDR3 DNA: TGTGCCAGCAGCTTACGATGGCAGGGATCTGAAGCTTTCTTT
D gene: TRBD1; clone size: -; J gene: TRBJ2-7; V gene: TRBV18; CDR3 protein: CASSTGTERVEQYF; CDR3 DNA: TGTGCCAGCTCAACCGGGACAGAGAGAGTGGAGCAGTACTTC
D gene: TRBD1; clone size: -; J gene: TRBJ1-2; V gene: TRBV2; CDR3 protein: CASSGDSYGYTF; CDR3 DNA: TGTGCCAGCAGTGGGGACAGCTATGGCTACACCTTC
D gene: -; clone size: -; J gene: TRBJ2-5; V gene: TRBV30; CDR3 protein: CAGWSGSGGGETQYF; CDR3 DNA: TGTGCCGGATGGAGTGGGTCAGGGGGAGGGGAGACCCAGTACTTC
D gene: -; clone size: -; J gene: TRBJ2-2; V gene: TRBV7-7; CDR3 protein: CASSLEVNTGELFF; CDR3 DNA: TGTGCCAGCAGCTTGGAGGTGAACACCGGGGAGCTGTTTTTT
D gene: -; clone size: -; J gene: TRBJ2-3; V gene: TRBV5-6; CDR3 protein: CASSLPPGTDTQYF; CDR3 DNA: TGTGCCAGCAGCTTGCCCCCGGGCACAGATACGCAGTATTTT
D gene: TRBD1; clone size: -; J gene: TRBJ2-3; V gene: TRBV5-4; CDR3 protein: CASSWDREDTQYF; CDR3 DNA: TGTGCCAGCAGCTGGGACAGGGAAGATACGCAGTATTTT
D gene: TRBD2; clone size: -; J gene: TRBJ2-1; V gene: TRBV5-4; CDR3 protein: CASSRGTSGSYNEQFF; CDR3 DNA: TGTGCCAGCAGCCGGGGGACTAGCGGGTCCTACAATGAGCAGTTCTTC
D gene: -; clone size: -; J gene: TRBJ2-1; V gene: TRBV7-9; CDR3 protein: CASSRQSYNEQFF; CDR3 DNA: TGTGCCAGCAGTCGACAGAGCTACAATGAGCAGTTCTTC
D gene: TRBD2; clone size: -; J gene: TRBJ2-5; V gene: TRBV5-1; CDR3 protein: CASSGGTSNQETQYF; CDR3 DNA: TGCGCCAGCAGCGGGGGGACTAGTAATCAAGAGACCCAGTACTTC
D gene: -; clone size: -; J gene: TRBJ1-1; V gene: TRBV18; CDR3 protein: CASSRAKGNTEAFF; CDR3 DNA: TGTGCCAGCTCTCGAGCTAAGGGGAACACTGAAGCTTTCTTT
D gene: -; clone size: -; J gene: TRBJ1-2; V gene: TRBV5-4; CDR3 protein: CASSLERVELGGYTF; CDR3 DNA: TGTGCCAGCAGTCTGGAGAGGGTCGAGTTGGGTGGCTACACCTTC
D gene: -; clone size: -; J gene: TRBJ2-5; V gene: TRBV23-1; CDR3 protein: CASSHPVLTAYQETQYF; CDR3 DNA: TGCGCCAGCAGTCATCCTGTACTGACGGCGTATCAAGAGACCCAGTACTTC
D gene: -; clone size: -; J gene: TRBJ2-5; V gene: TRBV2; CDR3 protein: CASTALNPLQETQYF; CDR3 DNA: TGTGCCAGCACCGCCCTGAACCCCCTCCAAGAGACCCAGTACTTC
D gene: TRBD1; clone size: -; J gene: TRBJ1-1; V gene: TRBV15; CDR3 protein: CATRPAGGSAFF; CDR3 DNA: TGTGCCACCAGGCCTGCAGGGGGCTCAGCTTTCTTT
D gene: TRBD2; clone size: -; J gene: TRBJ2-5; V gene: TRBV7-8; CDR3 protein: CASSLTSGGKETQYF; CDR3 DNA: TGTGCCAGCAGCTTAACTAGCGGGGGAAAAGAGACCCAGTACTTC
D gene: -; clone size: -; J gene: TRBJ1-3; V gene: TRBV27; CDR3 protein: CASAPYFSGNTIYF; CDR3 DNA: TGTGCCAGCGCCCCATACTTCTCTGGAAACACCATATATTTT
D gene: -; clone size: -; J gene: TRBJ2-7; V gene: TRBV4-1; CDR3 protein: CASSQGTNSYEQYF; CDR3 DNA: TGCGCCAGCAGCCAGGGAACAAACTCCTACGAGCAGTACTTC
D gene: -; clone size: -; J gene: TRBJ1-6; V gene: TRBV2; CDR3 protein: CASTDEKNSPLHF; CDR3 DNA: TGTGCCAGCACCGATGAAAAGAATTCACCCCTCCACTTT